This TCR beta chain was found in a study of T cell responses to AZD1222 COVID-19 vaccine. Method: immunoSEQ multiplex PCR; TCRdb's copy keeps in-frame clones and lacks some. Among around 100,000 clones, around nine tenths were seen once, and the ten largest hold about 15%. As regards this clone: Its antigen remains unknown.

The CDR3 totals 15 residues. With 0 bases removed from V and 1 base from J, the gap between germline ends came to 9 bases. Germline CDR1 and CDR2: KGHSH and LQKENI. Study outcomes and limitations: Spike was spanned by vaccine-associated CD4 TCRs, which were dominant at 160-218 and 743-854. Increases in Spike-specific TCR breadth and depth were seen after two AZD1222 doses.

This chain joins TRBV18 and TRBJ1-1, with a possible D match to TRBD1 (6 bases). This specimen was peripheral blood, taken on day 0 of AZD1222 vaccination. The origin of this receptor is an adult in good health. This CDR3 reads CASSPPQGRNTEAFF. CDR3 nucleotides: TGTGCCAGCTCACCACCTCAGGGGAGGAACACTGAAGCTTTCTTT. Supplemented by reference TRBV18 and TRBJ1-1, the full variable domain reads NAGVMQNPRHLVRRRGQEARLRCSPMKGHSHVYWYRQLPEEGLKFMVYLQKENIIDESGMPKERFSAEFPKEGPSILRIQQVVRGDSAAYFCASSPPQGRNTEAFFGQGTRLTVV.